This record covers a single T cell receptor beta chain. What it binds is unknown. The record originates from a study of breast tumors, draining lymph nodes, adjacent tissues. Study results and limitations: The lymph node origin of tumor T cells was framed as consistent with a hypothesis, not demonstrated.

TCRdb itself ran the multiplex PCR reads through MiXCR, one entry per CDR3 protein. The data contain about 21,000 distinct CDR3 sequences, roughly 32% of them seen just once; the ten biggest clones take up approximately 12%. Germline loops: CDR1 KGHSH, CDR2 LQKENI. This CDR3 spans 16 amino acids. V lost 0 bases and J lost 7; bases outside the gene matches: 8. This TCR was sampled from a female donor with breast cancer. Some clones in this sample may be carry-over from other donors' samples. The chain uses TRBV18 and TRBJ2-7; TRBD1 aligns across 11 bases. Source material: breast tumor tissue. The CDR3 reads CASSPPSSGTGGEQYF. In DNA form, the CDR3 reads TGTGCCAGCTCACCACCGTCTTCCGGGACAGGGGGGGAGCAGTACTTC.